The table lists the clone carrying this TCR beta chain with a few counts. The V gene's germline CDR1 is SGHTA and CDR2 FQGTGA. There are 14 residues in the CDR3. The ends lost 6 bases at V and 2 bases at J; junction bases unmatched: 4. 60 Vbeta and 13 Jbeta primers were used in PCR. Profiling relied on immunoSEQ multiplex PCR, and the TCRdb table lists in-frame clones only, not all of them. The profile shows 150,000 or so clones, around two thirds of them singletons. These data originate in a study of cytomegalovirus exposure and HLA in healthy donors. The chain combines TRBV7-3 with TRBJ2-1, with TRBD2 matching 7 bases. Sequencing used PBMCs. The receptor comes from a man under 40 in good health and CMV-seropositive. The CDR3 here is CASSSSGPYNEQFF. CDR3 sequence (DNA): TGTGCCAGCAGTTCTAGCGGCCCCTACAATGAGCAGTTCTTC.